The rows below give T cell receptor beta chains drawn from one sample of a study of molecular identifiers for immune sequencing clone quantification. TCRdb reprocessed the PCR reads via MiXCR and lists one record per CDR3 protein. The table lists about half a million distinct CDR3 sequences, over 20% of them singletons. The sequenced sample consisted of naive CD8+ T cells from blood, with Jurkat cell RNA spiked in. These receptors were obtained from a human donor in good health. Some libraries in this study had Jurkat cell RNA spiked in. The CDR3 runs from the conserved cysteine through the conserved F or W. Each record gives: V gene, J gene, clone size, D gene, CDR3 protein, CDR3 DNA. A D gene is named only where the DNA matches it firmly. Clone size is not always given. Where it is, it says once, few, many or a class for expanded clones.

v_gene: TRBV16
j_gene: TRBJ2-1
abundance: few
d_gene: TRBD2
CDR3aa: CASSQSLAGGYNEQFF
CDR3nt: TGTGCCAGCAGCCAATCGCTAGCGGGGGGCTACAATGAGCAGTTCTTC

v_gene: TRBV20-1
j_gene: TRBJ2-7
abundance: few
d_gene: NA
CDR3aa: CSAPLGYSYEQYF
CDR3nt: TGCAGTGCCCCCCTAGGTTACTCCTACGAGCAGTACTTC

v_gene: TRBV18
j_gene: TRBJ1-5
abundance: NA
d_gene: NA
CDR3aa: CASSQAGHEGHF
CDR3nt: TGTGCCAGCTCACAGGCTGGACACGAGGGGCATTTT

v_gene: TRBV6-2/TRBV6-3
j_gene: TRBJ2-1
abundance: NA
d_gene: NA
CDR3aa: CASSYWGSEQFF
CDR3nt: TGTGCCAGCAGTTACTGGGGAAGTGAGCAGTTCTTC

v_gene: TRBV4-3
j_gene: TRBJ2-5
abundance: few
d_gene: TRBD2
CDR3aa: CASSQGPSLAGALGETQYF
CDR3nt: TGCGCCAGCAGCCAAGGGCCCTCTCTAGCGGGGGCCCTAGGGGAGACCCAGTACTTC

v_gene: TRBV5-5
j_gene: TRBJ2-1
abundance: NA
d_gene: NA
CDR3aa: CASSFGDTNWDEQFF
CDR3nt: TGTGCCAGCAGCTTTGGGGACACCAATTGGGATGAGCAGTTCTTC

v_gene: TRBV24-1
j_gene: TRBJ1-5
abundance: many
d_gene: NA
CDR3aa: CATSQGLGQPQHF
CDR3nt: TGTGCCACCAGCCAGGGGTTGGGTCAGCCCCAGCATTTT

v_gene: TRBV20-1
j_gene: TRBJ2-3
abundance: many
d_gene: TRBD2
CDR3aa: CSATNLAGSTDTQYF
CDR3nt: TGCAGTGCAACGAATCTAGCGGGGTCCACAGATACGCAGTATTTT

v_gene: TRBV7-7
j_gene: TRBJ2-3
abundance: many
d_gene: NA
CDR3aa: CASSLVWGTPVTDTQYF
CDR3nt: TGTGCCAGCAGCTTAGTTTGGGGGACACCGGTGACAGATACGCAGTATTTT

v_gene: TRBV2
j_gene: TRBJ2-1
abundance: NA
d_gene: NA
CDR3aa: CASSESWGAGNEQFF
CDR3nt: TGTGCCAGCAGTGAATCGTGGGGGGCGGGTAATGAGCAGTTCTTC

v_gene: TRBV14
j_gene: TRBJ2-7
abundance: many
d_gene: NA
CDR3aa: CASSQGVGFAYEQYF
CDR3nt: TGTGCCAGCAGCCAAGGGGTGGGCTTTGCCTACGAGCAGTACTTC

v_gene: TRBV28
j_gene: TRBJ2-1
abundance: many
d_gene: NA
CDR3aa: CASSRFEQFF
CDR3nt: TGTGCCAGCAGCCGTTTTGAGCAGTTCTTC

v_gene: TRBV30
j_gene: TRBJ2-7
abundance: NA
d_gene: TRBD1
CDR3aa: CAWKYRGPYEQYF
CDR3nt: TGTGCCTGGAAGTACAGGGGGCCCTACGAGCAGTACTTC

v_gene: TRBV20-1
j_gene: TRBJ2-1
abundance: NA
d_gene: NA
CDR3aa: CSAPEDKNYNEQFF
CDR3nt: TGCAGTGCCCCTGAGGACAAGAACTACAATGAGCAGTTCTTC

v_gene: TRBV5-1
j_gene: TRBJ2-7
abundance: many
d_gene: NA
CDR3aa: CASSLEQPGGEQYF
CDR3nt: TGCGCCAGCAGCTTGGAGCAGCCCGGGGGTGAGCAGTACTTC

v_gene: TRBV9
j_gene: TRBJ1-1
abundance: once
d_gene: NA
CDR3aa: CASSVGYAPAAAFF
CDR3nt: TGTGCCAGCAGCGTAGGGTACGCCCCGGCCGCAGCTTTCTTT

v_gene: TRBV20-1
j_gene: TRBJ1-1
abundance: many
d_gene: NA
CDR3aa: CSARVAVRAFF
CDR3nt: TGCAGTGCTAGAGTAGCGGTCCGAGCTTTCTTT